This entry concerns a single T cell receptor beta chain. This record comes from a study of CD8+ T cells in alopecia areata. RNA extraction was followed by reverse transcription into cDNA, which acted as the sequencing template. Produced via immunoSEQ multiplex PCR; TCRdb's table is partial and in-frame only. Seen here are 250,000 or so clones, 65% to 70% observed once, and the top ten hold approximately 1.2%. The CDR3 runs 13 residues. Per the germline V gene, CDR1 is MNHEY and CDR2 is SVGAGI. V was clipped by 6 bases and J by 2 bases, with 8 bases between them. Here the sequenced sample was CD4+ T cells sorted from blood, taken at week 0. This TCR was sampled from a human donor with alopecia areata. The chain links TRBV6-5 to TRBJ2-1, with a possible D match to TRBD1 (6 bases). CDR3 protein: CASRTGPYNEQFF. In nucleotides, the CDR3 is TGTGCCAGCAGGACAGGACCCTACAATGAGCAGTTCTTC.